This T cell receptor beta chain was sequenced for a study of CXCR3-negative and CXCR3-positive naive CD8 T cells. The wider study: Roughly 1.5 +/- 0.3 million TRB reads came from each library, giving about 135 million in total. General study points: CXCR3-positive naive cells had TRB CDR3s that were more hydrophobic than CXCR3-negative naive cells had. For memory CD8+ cells diversity was much lower, but both naive subsets had comparably high diversity. CXCR3-negative and CXCR3-positive naive cells shared comparable TRBV-TRBJ usage, but memory cells did not. Across naive subsets, surface CD5 expression was comparable, and TCR strength was inferred from properties of the TRB CDR3.

The libraries of TRB cDNA were prepared using 5' RACE with UMI labels. From the 5' RACE reads, TCRdb lists one entry per CDR3 protein and no DNA. This sample's clone table lists around 140,000 distinct CDR3 sequences. CDR1 and CDR2 (germline): SEHNR, FQNEAQ (reference sequence). The CDR3 consists of 16 residues. As concerns this clonotype: Its cognate antigen is unknown.

This clonotype originated in a human donor in good health. Some clones in this sample may be carry-over from other donors' samples. Sequencing was carried out using naive CXCR3+ CD8+ T cells from blood. This sample's subset: CD45RO-CCR7+CD27+CD95- naive CD8+ T cells expressing CXCR3 (TNR3+). This rearrangement joins TRBV7-9 to TRBJ2-7; TCRdb indicates TRBD1, and absent DNA this call remains unverified. The CDR3: CASSGHGQGASYEQYF.